The clone carrying this T cell receptor beta chain was counted a single time. This table comes from immunoSEQ multiplex PCR, and its TCRdb copy is limited to in-frame clones, with some not included. In the table there are about 680,000 clones, under 95% of which are singletons. The data are from a study of shared clonotypes between healthy human individuals. Study-wide context: The plates for each donor numbered three CD4 naive, three CD4 memory, two CD8 naive and one CD8 memory.

It was CD45RO-negative cells, positively selected for CCR7, that made up naive CD8 cells, with terminally differentiated effector memory CD45RA+ cells excluded. Trimming shortened V by 0 bases and J by 3 bases, and 6 bases separated the two germline ends. The CDR3 contains 14 residues. The germline V gene has CDR1 SNHLY and CDR2 FYNNEI. The specimen sequenced was naive CD8+ T cells sorted from blood. V gene TRBV2 combines with J gene TRBJ2-1; D call uncertain. The sequence was collected from a man under 40 in good health. The CDR3 loop reads CASSEADIYNEQFF. CDR3 bases: TGTGCCAGCAGTGAAGCGGATATCTACAATGAGCAGTTCTTC.